The present entry profiles one TCR beta chain with its context. This sample was included in a study of T cell changes during pregnancy in multiple sclerosis. Germline V gives CDR1 MNHEY, CDR2 SVGAGI. The CDR3 is made up of 15 amino acids. V shed 0 bases and J 3 bases; nucleotides not matched to a gene: 5. TCRdb's copy holds only in-frame clones and misses some; the assay was immunoSEQ multiplex PCR. The repertoire includes approximately 37,000 clones, approximately 94% of them detected once, and approximately 1.6% sits in the top ten. The input for sequencing was peripheral blood, taken in the third trimester of pregnancy. The receptor's source is a female donor with multiple sclerosis, enrolled in a pregnancy study. This chain uses TRBV6-5 with TRBJ2-7; 7 bases are a match to TRBD2. CDR3 loop: CASSYSSAGLYEQYF. CDR3 bases: TGTGCCAGCAGTTACTCCTCAGCGGGGCTCTACGAGCAGTACTTC.